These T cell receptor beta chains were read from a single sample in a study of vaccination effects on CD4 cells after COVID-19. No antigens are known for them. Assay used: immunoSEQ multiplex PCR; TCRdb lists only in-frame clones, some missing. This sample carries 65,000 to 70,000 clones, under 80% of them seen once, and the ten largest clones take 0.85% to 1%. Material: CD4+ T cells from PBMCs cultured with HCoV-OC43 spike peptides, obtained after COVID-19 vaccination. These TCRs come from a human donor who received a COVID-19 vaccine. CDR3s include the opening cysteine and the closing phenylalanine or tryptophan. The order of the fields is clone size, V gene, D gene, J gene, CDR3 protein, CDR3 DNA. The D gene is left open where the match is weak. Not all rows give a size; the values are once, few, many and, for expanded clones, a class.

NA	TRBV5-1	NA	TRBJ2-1	CASSLGDGNEQFF	TGCGCCAGCAGCTTGGGTGACGGGAATGAGCAGTTCTTC
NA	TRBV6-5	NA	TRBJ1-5	CASSYSPHQPQHF	TGTGCCAGCAGTTACTCCCCCCATCAGCCCCAGCATTTT
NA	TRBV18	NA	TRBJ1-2	CASSPDGTYGYTF	TGTGCCAGCTCACCCGACGGCACCTATGGCTACACCTTC
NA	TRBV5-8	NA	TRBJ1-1	CASSFYTEAFF	TGTGCCAGCAGCTTTTACACTGAAGCTTTCTTT
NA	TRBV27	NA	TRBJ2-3	CAVRGGSTDTQYF	TGTGCCGTAAGGGGGGGGAGCACAGATACGCAGTATTTT
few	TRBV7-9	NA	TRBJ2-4	CASSSSDVKNIQYF	TGTGCCAGCAGCTCCTCGGACGTGAAAAACATTCAGTACTTC
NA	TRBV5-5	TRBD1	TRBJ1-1	CASSTGTGVTEAFF	TGTGCCAGCAGCACCGGGACAGGGGTGACTGAAGCTTTCTTT
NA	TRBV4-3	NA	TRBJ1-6	CASSQDATSYNSPLHF	TGCGCCAGCAGCCAAGATGCCACCAGCTATAATTCACCCCTCCACTTT
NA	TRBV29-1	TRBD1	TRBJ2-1	CSVLGQGYSYNEQFF	TGCAGCGTCCTAGGACAGGGGTACTCCTACAATGAGCAGTTCTTC
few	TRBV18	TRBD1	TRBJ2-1	CASSLDRGIYNEQFF	TGTGCCAGCTCACTCGACAGGGGGATTTACAATGAGCAGTTCTTC
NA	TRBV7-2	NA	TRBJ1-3	CASSPGRGSQNTIYF	TGTGCCAGCAGCCCAGGGAGGGGAAGCCAAAACACCATATATTTT
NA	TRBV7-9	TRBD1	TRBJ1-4	CASSYRTGGMANEKLFF	TGTGCCAGCAGCTATCGGACAGGGGGCATGGCTAATGAAAAACTGTTTTTT
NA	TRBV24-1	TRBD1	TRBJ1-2	CATSDSGGADGYTF	TGTGCCACCAGTGACTCAGGGGGCGCGGACGGCTACACCTTC
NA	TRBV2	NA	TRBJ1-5	CASVSDRWGNQPQHF	TGTGCCAGCGTTTCAGATCGCTGGGGCAATCAGCCCCAGCATTTT
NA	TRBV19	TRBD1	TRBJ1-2	CASSRQGGIYGYTF	TGTGCCAGTAGTAGACAGGGAGGTATCTATGGCTACACCTTC
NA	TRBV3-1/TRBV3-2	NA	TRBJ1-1	CASSPRALNTEAFF	TGTGCCAGCAGCCCCCGGGCCTTGAACACTGAAGCTTTCTTT
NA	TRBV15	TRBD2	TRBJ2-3	CATSRGTRIDTQYF	TGTGCCACCAGCAGAGGGACTAGAATAGATACGCAGTATTTT
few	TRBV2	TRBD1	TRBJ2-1	CASTPWGTGEINEQFF	TGTGCCAGCACCCCCTGGGGGACAGGGGAGATCAATGAGCAGTTCTTC
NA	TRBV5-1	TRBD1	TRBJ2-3	CASSLGQGEDTQYF	TGCGCCAGCAGCTTGGGACAGGGAGAAGATACGCAGTATTTT
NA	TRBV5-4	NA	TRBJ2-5	CASSSSLGTNQETQYF	TGTGCCAGCAGCTCATCCCTCGGGACAAACCAAGAGACCCAGTACTTC
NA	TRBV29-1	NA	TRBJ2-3	CSVRSDTQYF	TGCAGCGTCCGTTCGGATACGCAGTATTTT
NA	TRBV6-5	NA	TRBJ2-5	CASSYSIHPQETQYF	TGTGCCAGCAGTTACTCGATTCACCCTCAAGAGACCCAGTACTTC
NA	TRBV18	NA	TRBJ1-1	CASSVGGTEAFF	TGTGCCAGCTCAGTTGGAGGCACTGAAGCTTTCTTT
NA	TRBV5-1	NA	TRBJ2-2	CASRDGKGTGELFF	TGCGCCAGCAGGGATGGGAAGGGGACCGGGGAGCTGTTTTTT
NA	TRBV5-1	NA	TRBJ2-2	CASSLVPGELFF	TGCGCCAGCAGCTTGGTTCCCGGGGAGCTGTTTTTT
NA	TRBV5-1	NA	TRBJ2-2	CASSLQTLNTGELFF	TGCGCCAGCAGCTTGCAGACTCTGAACACCGGGGAGCTGTTTTTT
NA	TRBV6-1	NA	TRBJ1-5	CASSRRINQPQHF	TGTGCCAGCAGCAGGAGAATTAATCAGCCCCAGCATTTT
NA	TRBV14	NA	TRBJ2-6	CASSHRAGANVLTF	TGTGCCAGCAGCCACAGGGCTGGGGCCAACGTCCTGACTTTC
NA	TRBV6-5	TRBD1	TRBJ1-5	CASTMVGTGFQPQHF	TGTGCCAGCACCATGGTAGGGACAGGGTTCCAGCCCCAGCATTTT
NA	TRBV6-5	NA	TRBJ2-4	CASSYYREAKNIQYF	TGTGCCAGCAGTTACTACAGGGAAGCCAAAAACATTCAGTACTTC
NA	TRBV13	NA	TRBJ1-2	CASSSYAYSQLNYGYTF	TGTGCCAGCAGCTCATATGCCTACAGTCAACTTAACTATGGCTACACCTTC
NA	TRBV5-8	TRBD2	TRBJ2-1	CASSFGGGAYNEQFF	TGTGCCAGCAGCTTTGGCGGGGGGGCGTACAATGAGCAGTTCTTC
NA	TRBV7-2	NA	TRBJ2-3	CASSFAGVADTQYF	TGTGCCAGCAGCTTCGCGGGTGTAGCAGATACGCAGTATTTT
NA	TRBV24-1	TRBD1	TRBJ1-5	CATSDPGTGDNQPQHF	TGTGCCACCAGTGACCCCGGGACAGGGGACAATCAGCCCCAGCATTTT
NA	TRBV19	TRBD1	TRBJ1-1	CASNPPPGQGRNTEAFF	TGTGCCAGTAATCCCCCCCCGGGACAGGGGAGGAACACTGAAGCTTTCTTT
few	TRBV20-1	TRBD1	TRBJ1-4	CSASKGGSIEKLFF	TGCAGTGCTAGTAAAGGGGGCTCTATTGAAAAACTGTTTTTT
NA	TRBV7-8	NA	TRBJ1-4	CASSATSGAANEKLFF	TGTGCCAGCAGCGCTACCTCAGGGGCTGCTAATGAAAAACTGTTTTTT
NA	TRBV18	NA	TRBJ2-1	CASSPLGANEQFF	TGTGCCAGCTCACCACTCGGCGCTAATGAGCAGTTCTTC
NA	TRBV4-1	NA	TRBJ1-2	CASSHNTIAAGNGYTF	TGCGCCAGCAGCCACAATACAATAGCGGCAGGGAATGGCTACACCTTC
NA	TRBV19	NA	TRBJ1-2	CASSISAGFSGYTF	TGTGCCAGTAGTATCTCAGCAGGGTTTAGCGGCTACACCTTC
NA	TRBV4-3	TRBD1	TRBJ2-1	CASSQGRQGHNEQFF	TGCGCCAGCAGCCAGGGAAGACAGGGTCACAATGAGCAGTTCTTC
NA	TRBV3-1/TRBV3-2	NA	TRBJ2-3	CASSQDLGFSTDTQYF	TGTGCCAGCAGCCAAGACCTGGGCTTTAGCACAGATACGCAGTATTTT
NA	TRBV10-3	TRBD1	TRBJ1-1	CAISPTGVNTEAFF	TGTGCCATCAGTCCGACAGGGGTGAACACTGAAGCTTTCTTT
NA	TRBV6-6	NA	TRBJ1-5	CASSYGSGTFQPQHF	TGTGCCAGCAGTTACGGGTCAGGGACGTTTCAGCCCCAGCATTTT
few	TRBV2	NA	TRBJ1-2	CASSETNYGYTF	TGTGCCAGCAGTGAGACTAACTATGGCTACACCTTC
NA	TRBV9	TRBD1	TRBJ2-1	CASSPSTLQGFYINEQFF	TGTGCCAGCAGCCCGAGTACCCTACAGGGGTTTTATATCAATGAGCAGTTCTTC
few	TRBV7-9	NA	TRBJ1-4	CASIKGNPRNEKLFF	TGTGCCAGCATCAAGGGGAACCCACGGAATGAAAAACTGTTTTTT
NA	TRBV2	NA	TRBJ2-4	CASSEVRDLFDNIQYF	TGTGCCAGCAGTGAAGTCCGGGACCTATTTGATAACATTCAGTACTTC
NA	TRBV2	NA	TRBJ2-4	CASTPDRNIQYF	TGTGCCAGCACTCCGGACAGAAACATTCAGTACTTC
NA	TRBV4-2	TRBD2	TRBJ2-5	CASSQGAGGRETQYF	TGTGCCAGCAGCCAAGGGGCGGGGGGGCGGGAGACCCAGTACTTC
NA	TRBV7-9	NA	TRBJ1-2	CASSLERAGLGYTF	TGTGCCAGCAGCTTAGAGCGGGCAGGACTTGGCTACACCTTC
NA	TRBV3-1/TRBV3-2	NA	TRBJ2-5	CASSQAWQVPSAETQYF	TGTGCCAGCAGCCAAGCTTGGCAGGTTCCTTCGGCAGAGACCCAGTACTTC
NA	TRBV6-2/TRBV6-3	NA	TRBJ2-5	CASSYPQGQETQYF	TGTGCCAGCAGTTACCCGCAGGGCCAAGAGACCCAGTACTTC
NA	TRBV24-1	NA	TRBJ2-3	CATSVEGGTDTQYF	TGTGCCACCAGTGTGGAGGGGGGAACGGATACGCAGTATTTT
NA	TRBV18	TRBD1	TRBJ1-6	CASSYRGPSPLHF	TGTGCCAGCTCGTACAGGGGGCCTTCACCCCTCCACTTT
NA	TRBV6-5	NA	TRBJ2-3	CASSYSSQRADTQYF	TGTGCCAGCAGTTACTCTTCCCAAAGGGCAGATACGCAGTATTTT
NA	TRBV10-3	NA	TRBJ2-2	CATVGTGITGELFF	TGTGCCACCGTGGGGACGGGCATCACCGGGGAGCTGTTTTTT
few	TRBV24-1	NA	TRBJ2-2	CATSDLRGNTGELFF	TGTGCCACCAGTGATTTGAGAGGGAACACCGGGGAGCTGTTTTTT
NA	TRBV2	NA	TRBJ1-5	CASRVSRTGNNQPQHF	TGTGCCAGCCGGGTATCCCGGACGGGAAACAATCAGCCCCAGCATTTT